The clone carrying this T cell receptor beta chain has only a few counts. Its antigen is undetermined. From the reads, TCRdb called clonotypes with MiXCR, one entry per CDR3 protein. The data hold 250,000 to 400,000 distinct CDR3 sequences, with around a quarter observed a single time. This sample was taken from a study of T cell repertoires in cytomegalovirus infection. Study-level background: In the study, CMV epitopes included recently identified HLA-C-restricted and well-studied HLA-B-restricted ones. A matching HLA type, together with CMV infection, was signaled by public TCR beta signatures.

This CDR3 is built from 12 residues. V lost 2 bases and J 2 bases, leaving 2 bases between the germline ends. In germline, CDR1 is MNHEY, CDR2 SVGEGT. Sequencing used cultured PBMCs, obtained from culture after CMV antigen stimulation. This chain connects TRBV6-2 or TRBV6-3 to TRBJ2-3; D is uncertain. This TCR came from a human donor in good health (CMV status not recorded). Some clones in this sample may be carry-over from other donors' samples. CDR3 sequence (DNA): TGTGCCAGCAGTTACATCACAGATACGCAGTATTTT. Its protein is CASSYITDTQYF.